The clone carrying this T cell receptor beta chain occurred many times. Its target is not known. CDR3 length: 12 residues. Between the trimmed V and J ends, which lost 2 bases and 8 bases, there was a span of 7 bases. Germline V gene sequence: CDR1 LNHNV, CDR2 YYDKDF (reference sequence). These data belong to a study of spatial heterogeneity in lung cancer. About the research overall: A total of under 80 untreated early-stage non-small cell lung cancer patients served as donors. Sequences of the beta chain were consistently detected in greater numbers than alpha-chain sequences. Overall study results and limits: Detection of ubiquitous tumor TCRs in blood was higher at resection than follow-up.

Regarding time point: blood at routine non-recurrence follow-up after resection. The sequenced material consisted of unsorted whole RNA from tumor, nontumor lung or frozen PBMC. TCRdb fed the 5' RACE reads into MiXCR, producing one record per CDR3 protein. The profile shows about 27,000 distinct CDR3 sequences, roughly 5% of them singletons. The clonotype was recovered from a female donor with early-stage non-small cell lung cancer. Sequences were derived from PBMCs, sampled at follow-up. V usage is TRBV15 and J usage is TRBJ2-1; D is unresolved. The CDR3 spells CATSRPRHEQFF. The CDR3 DNA sequence: TGTGCCACCAGCAGACCAAGACATGAGCAGTTCTTC.